This TCR beta chain was sequenced during a study of T cell responses to AZD1222 COVID-19 vaccine. CDR1 and CDR2 (germline): MDHEN, SYDVKM. The CDR3 is 15 residues long. The V segment lost 5 bases and the J segment 4 bases; nucleotides outside the gene matches: 10. The assay was immunoSEQ multiplex PCR, and TCRdb's table has in-frame clones only and misses some. The data hold 120,000 or so clones, with about nine tenths observed a single time. The starting material was peripheral blood, obtained 28 days after the second dose of the MenACWY control vaccine. The clonotype comes from an adult who received the MenACWY meningococcal vaccine as a control. The rearrangement uses TRBV28 and TRBJ2-5, with 7 nucleotides matching TRBD1. The CDR3 coding sequence is TGTGCCAGCAGTCGCCTACGACAGGGCGCAGAGACCCAGTACTTC. It yields the protein CASSRLRQGAETQYF.